Listed below are T cell receptor beta chains from one sample, sequenced in a study of cytotoxic CD8 clonotypes in ibrutinib-treated CLL. Clones were read by immunoSEQ multiplex PCR, and TCRdb kept only the in-frame ones, dropping some. The data contain 150,000 or so clones, 79% of them singletons. This specimen consisted of PBMCs, obtained after 12 months of ibrutinib treatment. These receptors were collected from a human donor with chronic lymphocytic leukemia. The CDR3 runs from the conserved cysteine through the conserved F or W.

length	V	CDR3
15	TRBV18	CASSDLQDRDYGYTF
13	TRBV4-1	CASSRDFDYEQYF
14	TRBV7-2	CASSEDRGRETQYF
12	TRBV5-6	CASSLSTGELFF
17	TRBV10-3	CAISDRSGRAGTGELFF
14	TRBV27	CASSLGDGAQPQHF
17	TRBV4-3	CASSQLPSGRSTDTQYF
15	TRBV15	CATSAQGFMNTEAFF
16	TRBV5-4	CASSDWTSGRVWEQYF
14	TRBV18	CASSRGQEEQPQHF
12	TRBV27	CASSGTSLEQFF
13	TRBV11-2	CASSLTLSDEQYF
16	TRBV21-1	CASSKLSGSSYNEQFF
16	TRBV27	CASSRRTGGFFYGYTF
11	TRBV5-6	CASSFRETQYF
13	TRBV6-4	CASSDSGGNEQYF
14	TRBV28	CASSFWTGEYGYTF
16	TRBV14	CASSQDGLAGIETQYF
17	TRBV6-1	CASSEMRGARRNQPQHF
14	TRBV6-1	CASSEVLRNTEAFF
18	TRBV2	CATRGQGVREASTDTQYF
16	TRBV5-1	CASSLSVGSSYNEQFF